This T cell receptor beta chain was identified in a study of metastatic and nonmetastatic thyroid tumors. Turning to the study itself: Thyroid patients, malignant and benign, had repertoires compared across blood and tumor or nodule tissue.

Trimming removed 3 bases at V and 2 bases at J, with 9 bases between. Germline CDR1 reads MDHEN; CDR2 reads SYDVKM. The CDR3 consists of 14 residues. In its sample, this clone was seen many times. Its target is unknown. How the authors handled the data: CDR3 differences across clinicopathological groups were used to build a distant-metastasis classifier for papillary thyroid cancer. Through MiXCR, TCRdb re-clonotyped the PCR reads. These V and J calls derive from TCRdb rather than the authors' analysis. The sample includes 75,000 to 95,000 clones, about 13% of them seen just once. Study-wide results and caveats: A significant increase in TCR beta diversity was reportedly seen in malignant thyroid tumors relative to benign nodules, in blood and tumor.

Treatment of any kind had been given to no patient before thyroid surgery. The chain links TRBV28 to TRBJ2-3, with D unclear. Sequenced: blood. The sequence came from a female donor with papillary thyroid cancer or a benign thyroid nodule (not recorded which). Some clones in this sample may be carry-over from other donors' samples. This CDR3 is CASSFPGLTDTQYF. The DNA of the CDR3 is TGTGCCAGCAGTTTCCCGGGTCTCACAGATACGCAGTATTTT.